A single sample gave rise to the 8 T cell receptor beta chains below, sequenced in a study of control samples from healthy donors and cancer patients. Clones were sequenced by immunoSEQ multiplex PCR, and TCRdb holds only the in-frame ones, with some missing. Among about 110,000 clones listed, roughly 85% were seen once. Sequencing used blood. Every receptor here comes from a woman aged 45 to 65 in good health.

This chain uses TRBV4-2 with TRBJ2-3, with D tentatively TRBD2 (5 bases). Germline V CDR1 and CDR2: LGHNA, YNFKEQ. The CDR3 sequence is 16 residues long. V was clipped by 2 bases and J by 0 bases, with 12 bases between them. The CDR3 DNA reads TGTGCCAGCAGCCAAAACCGTGGCGGGAGCACAGATACGCAGTATTTT. Amino acids: CASSQNRGGSTDTQYF.

This clone showed up just a few times. The chain is built from TRBV2 and TRBJ1-1; possibly TRBD1 for D (6 bases). The CDR3 is 16 residues long. V gave up 6 bases and J gave up 2 bases, with 19 bases separating them. The germline V gene has CDR1 SNHLY and CDR2 FYNNEI. The CDR3 nucleotides are TGTGCCAGCAGACCCCCGGCGGGGGGCGGCAACACTGAAGCTTTCTTT. Translation: CASRPPAGGGNTEAFF.

This clone occurred once. The chain combines TRBV3-1 (or the pseudogene TRBV3-2) with TRBJ1-1; 8 bases fit TRBD1. This CDR3 contains 15 residues. V was pared by 2 bases and J by 11 bases, with 13 bases of the junction left unmatched. Germline values: CDR1 LGHDT, CDR2 YNNKEL (reference sequence). CDR3 sequence: CASSQLLTGEMGAFF. The CDR3 DNA follows: TGTGCCAGCAGCCAACTTCTGACAGGGGAGATGGGGGCTTTCTTT.

The chain joins TRBV25-1 to TRBJ1-4; no reliable D call. The CDR3 has 13 residues. Deletions cut 4 bases from V and 4 bases from J, with 7 bases between. The germline V gene has CDR1 MGHDK and CDR2 SYGVNS. The CDR3 protein is CASSVSGNEKLFF. In DNA, the CDR3 is TGTGCCAGCAGTGTGTCGGGTAATGAAAAACTGTTTTTT.

The chain employs TRBV11-1 and TRBJ2-7; D could derive from TRBD1 or TRBD2 (5 bases each). This CDR3 region has 13 residues. In germline, CDR1 is SGHAT, CDR2 FQDESV (reference sequence). Trimming left V 7 bases short and J 3 bases short, with 13 bases between. CDR3 sequence: CASKGTESYEQYF. CDR3 DNA: TGTGCCAGCAAGGGGACGGAAAGCTACGAGCAGTACTTC.

This chain connects TRBV4-2 to TRBJ1-2, with 8 bases identical to TRBD1. The CDR3 runs to 15 residues. Germline CDR1 reads LGHNA; CDR2 reads YNFKEQ. Germline trimming cut 0 bases from V and 3 bases from J; bases unmatched to any gene: 3. CDR3 residues: CASSQDRGPYYGYTF. Written as DNA, the CDR3 is TGTGCCAGCAGCCAAGACAGGGGGCCCTACTATGGCTACACCTTC.

This sequence joins TRBV11-1 and TRBJ2-1; 7 nucleotides line up with TRBD2. The CDR3 spans 14 residues. V trimming: 5 bases; J trimming: 5 bases; junction bases outside the gene matches: 6. Germline V CDR1 and CDR2: SGHAT, FQDESV (reference sequence). The CDR3 sequence is CASSAGLRNNEQFF. In nucleotides, the CDR3 is TGTGCCAGCAGCGCGGGACTACGCAACAATGAGCAGTTCTTC.

In DNA form, the CDR3 reads TGTGCCAGCAGCTCTCTGACAGGGGTGGGCACTGAAGCTTTCTTT. Residues: CASSSLTGVGTEAFF. The J gene is TRBJ1-1, the V gene TRBV14, with 8 bases fitting TRBD1. CDR3 length: 15 amino acids. The junction had 9 bases not matched to a gene; V was cut back by 5 bases and J by 4 bases. Germline V lookup: CDR1 SGHDN, CDR2 FVKESK. The full variable domain, rest sourced from reference TRBV14 and TRBJ1-1, is EAGVTQFPSHSVIEKGQTVTLRCDPISGHDNLYWYRRVMGKEIKFLLHFVKESKQDESGMPNNRFLAERTGGTYSTLKVQPAELEDSGVYFCASSSLTGVGTEAFFGQGTRLTVV.